These T cell receptor beta chains were read from a single sample in a study of blood T cell repertoires in COVID-19. The protocol was immunoSEQ multiplex PCR, while the TCRdb copy is restricted to in-frame clones and leaves out a portion. Among about 140,000 clones listed, around three quarters were seen once. The source material was peripheral blood. The receptors shown here come from a man aged 55 to 70 with acute or convalescent COVID-19. Each CDR3 is given with its conserved first and last residue. The D gene is left open where the match is weak. Clone size is not always given. Where it is, it says once, few, many or a class for expanded clones.

j_call v_call d_call clone_size cdr3_nt cdr3_aa
TRBJ1-1 TRBV6-5 NA NA TGTGCCAGCCAGCAGGGTCGTACTGAAGCTTTCTTT CASQQGRTEAFF
TRBJ1-3 TRBV5-1 NA NA TGCGCCAGCAGCTTGGCAGGGAAAACTGGAAACACCATATATTTT CASSLAGKTGNTIYF
TRBJ2-1 TRBV19 TRBD2 NA TGTGCCAGTAGACTAGCGGGAGGGTTGAATGAGCAGTTCTTC CASRLAGGLNEQFF
TRBJ1-5 TRBV3-1/TRBV3-2 NA NA TGTGCCAGCAGCCAAGGGACAGTTGGCAATCAGCCCCAGCATTTT CASSQGTVGNQPQHF
TRBJ2-2 TRBV11-2 NA NA TGTGCCAGTACCTCAAAAGCTCTAGTCCCCGGGGAGCTGTTTTTT CASTSKALVPGELFF
TRBJ2-5 TRBV27 TRBD2 NA TGTGCCAGCAGTTTATCTGGGACTAGCGGGAGGGCCGGAGAGACCCAGTACTTC CASSLSGTSGRAGETQYF
TRBJ2-7 TRBV3-1/TRBV3-2 NA NA TGTGCCAGCAGCCAAGGGGGCTTTTACGAGCAGTACTTC CASSQGGFYEQYF
TRBJ1-1 TRBV28 NA NA TGTGCCAGCAGTTTACGAGGTTGGGGCATGAACACTGAAGCTTTCTTT CASSLRGWGMNTEAFF
TRBJ2-2 TRBV27 TRBD1 NA TGTGCCAGCAGGACCCGGACAGGGCTTTTCACCGGGGAGCTGTTTTTT CASRTRTGLFTGELFF
TRBJ1-6 TRBV18 NA NA TGTGCCAGCTCACCACGAGACGGGTCAGATTCACCCCTCCACTTT CASSPRDGSDSPLHF
TRBJ2-5 TRBV9 NA NA TGTGCCAGCAGCGTAGAAGGGGGGACCCAGTACTTC CASSVEGGTQYF
TRBJ2-1 TRBV19 NA NA TGTGCCAGTAACTCACAGGGCTACAATGAGCAGTTCTTC CASNSQGYNEQFF
TRBJ1-2 TRBV5-4 TRBD1 NA TGTGCCAGCAGCTTGGGACAGGGGGCGGAGGGCTACACCTTC CASSLGQGAEGYTF
TRBJ2-7 TRBV4-1 NA NA TGCGCCAGCAGCCAAGAGTCCGGGCCCCGGGGGGAGCAGTACTTC CASSQESGPRGEQYF
TRBJ2-7 TRBV5-5 NA once TGTGCCAGCAGCGGGGACTCATTATACGAGCAGTACTTC CASSGDSLYEQYF
TRBJ2-3 TRBV11-2 NA NA TGTGCCAGCAGCTTAGATCGCGGGAGCACAGATACGCAGTATTTT CASSLDRGSTDTQYF
TRBJ1-5 TRBV21-1 NA few TGTGCCAGCACCCCAGGAGGAAATCAGCCCCAGCATTTT CASTPGGNQPQHF
TRBJ2-1 TRBV7-6 NA NA TGTGCCAGCAGCTTAGAGAGTAGCGGAAATGAGCAGTTCTTC CASSLESSGNEQFF
TRBJ2-3 TRBV29-1 NA NA TGCAGCCAATCCGGAGGAACGACAGATACGCAGTATTTT CSQSGGTTDTQYF
TRBJ2-2 TRBV4-2 TRBD2 NA TGTGCCAGCAGCCCCACGACTAGCGTCGACACCGGGGAGCTGTTTTTT CASSPTTSVDTGELFF
TRBJ2-7 TRBV12-2 NA NA TGTGCAAGTCGCTGGGACAGGGGCCACTACGAGCAGTACTTC CASRWDRGHYEQYF
TRBJ2-1 TRBV11-2 TRBD2 NA TGTGCCAGCAGCCGGGGACTAGCAAGGCAGTTCTTC CASSRGLARQFF
TRBJ2-7 TRBV3-1/TRBV3-2 TRBD2 NA TGTGCCAGCAGCCAAGATGTGGCGGGGGTCTCCTACGAGCAGTACTTC CASSQDVAGVSYEQYF
TRBJ1-4 TRBV6-1 NA once TGTGCCAGCAGTGAAGTAAATGAAAAACTGTTTTTT CASSEVNEKLFF
TRBJ1-2 TRBV6-1 NA NA TGTGCCAGCAGTGAAGCGGGCCGGGGGTACACCTTC CASSEAGRGYTF
TRBJ1-6 TRBV4-3 NA NA TGCGCCAGCAGCCAAGAGAGATCGGAGAATTCACCCCTCCACTTT CASSQERSENSPLHF
TRBJ1-3 TRBV28 NA few TGTGCCAGCAGTCCACAGGGAGCTGGAAACACCATATATTTT CASSPQGAGNTIYF
TRBJ1-1 TRBV28 NA once TGTGCCAGCAGTCTCCTGACATCGGGAAGCACTGAAGCTTTCTTT CASSLLTSGSTEAFF
TRBJ2-1 TRBV7-2 NA NA TGTGCCAGCAGCCCCCCAAAGCGCTCAACTTCCTACAATGAGCAGTTCTTC CASSPPKRSTSYNEQFF
TRBJ1-1 TRBV28 NA NA TGTGCCAGCAGCCCCCCGGGGGAACAGGGAGGGTCGATTGGTGCTTTCTTT CASSPPGEQGGSIGAFF
TRBJ2-7 TRBV7-2 TRBD1 NA TGTGCCAGCAGCCACCGAGGACAGGGCGGAAACGAGCAGTACTTC CASSHRGQGGNEQYF
TRBJ1-2 TRBV28 TRBD1 NA TGTGCCAGCAGTTTATCCCCAGGGACAGGGGAGGGTGGCTACACCTTC CASSLSPGTGEGGYTF
TRBJ1-2 TRBV30 NA NA TGTGCCTGGAAACCAGAGGGCGAGAGTGGCTACACCTTC CAWKPEGESGYTF
TRBJ1-2 TRBV4-3 TRBD1 NA TGCGCCAGCAGCCCTCGACAGGGGGGGGAGTATGGCTACACCTTC CASSPRQGGEYGYTF
TRBJ1-5 TRBV18 NA NA TGTGCCAGCTCACCTCAACCGGGGTTCAATCAGCCCCAGCATTTT CASSPQPGFNQPQHF
TRBJ1-1 TRBV19 NA NA TGTGCCAGTAGTGTGGGGGCGAACACTGAAGCTTTCTTT CASSVGANTEAFF
TRBJ1-2 TRBV24-1 NA once TGTGCCACCAGTGAGGGGGCCGATGGCTACACCTTC CATSEGADGYTF
TRBJ2-1 TRBV7-2 NA NA TGTGCCAGCAGCTTAGTCGCGTGGGAGAATGAGCAGTTCTTC CASSLVAWENEQFF
TRBJ1-1 TRBV15 NA NA TGTGCCACCAGCAGAGATGAGGGGAACACTGAAGCTTTCTTT CATSRDEGNTEAFF
TRBJ1-2 TRBV24-1 NA few TGTGCCACCAGTGATTCTACAGGGCTCTTCTATGGCTACACCTTC CATSDSTGLFYGYTF
TRBJ2-2 TRBV9 NA NA TGTGCCAGCTCAGGCGGGGTGGTCGGGGAGCTGTTTTTT CASSGGVVGELFF
TRBJ1-6 TRBV7-2 TRBD1 once TGTGCCAGCAGCTTAGATCCAGGGGGGAATTCACCCCTCCACTTT CASSLDPGGNSPLHF
TRBJ1-4 TRBV7-2 TRBD1 NA TGTGCCAGCAGCCCAGGGGGCCAGCTCGCAACTAATGAAAAACTGTTTTTT CASSPGGQLATNEKLFF
TRBJ2-5 TRBV28 TRBD2 NA TGTGCCAGCAGTTCCGGGAGGGAGACCCAGTACTTC CASSSGRETQYF
TRBJ2-2 TRBV5-4 NA NA TGTGCCAGCAGCCCGGACAGTCCGAACACCGGGGAGCTGTTTTTT CASSPDSPNTGELFF
TRBJ1-2 TRBV28 TRBD1 NA TGTGCCAGCAGTTCCCTCAGGGGGCATAACTATGGCTACACCTTC CASSSLRGHNYGYTF
TRBJ1-1 TRBV12-3/TRBV12-4 NA NA TGTGCCAGCAGTTTAATCAGGGGAGGGGAAGCTTTCTTT CASSLIRGGEAFF
TRBJ2-7 TRBV7-9 TRBD1 medium-sized TGTGCCAGCAGCTCGGGACAGGGGGTGTCCGAGCAGTACTTC CASSSGQGVSEQYF
TRBJ2-7 TRBV11-1 TRBD2 NA TGTGCCAGCAGCTCGGGAGGGTTCGGCGAGCAGTACTTC CASSSGGFGEQYF
TRBJ1-5 TRBV10-3 NA once TGTGCCATCCCCCGACCCTGCGGGGCCCATAGCAATCAGCCCCAGCATTTT CAIPRPCGAHSNQPQHF
TRBJ2-7 TRBV5-1 NA once TGCGCCAGCAGCCTTAGCGTCCTGGGCGAGCAGTACTTC CASSLSVLGEQYF